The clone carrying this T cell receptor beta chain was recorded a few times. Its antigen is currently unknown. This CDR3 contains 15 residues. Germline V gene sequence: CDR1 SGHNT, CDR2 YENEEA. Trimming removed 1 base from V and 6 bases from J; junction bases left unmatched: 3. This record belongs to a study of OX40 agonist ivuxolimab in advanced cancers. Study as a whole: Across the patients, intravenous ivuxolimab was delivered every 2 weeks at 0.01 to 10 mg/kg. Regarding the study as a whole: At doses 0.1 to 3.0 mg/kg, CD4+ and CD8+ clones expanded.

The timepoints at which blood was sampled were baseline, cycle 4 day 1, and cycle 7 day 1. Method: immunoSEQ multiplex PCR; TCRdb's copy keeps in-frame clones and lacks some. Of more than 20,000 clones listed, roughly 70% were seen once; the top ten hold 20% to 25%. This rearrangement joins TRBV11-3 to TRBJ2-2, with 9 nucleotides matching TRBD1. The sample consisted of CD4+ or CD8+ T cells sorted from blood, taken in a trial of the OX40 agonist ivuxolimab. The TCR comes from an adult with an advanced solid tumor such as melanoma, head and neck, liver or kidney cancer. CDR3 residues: CASSLGDREAGELFF. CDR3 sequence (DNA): TGTGCCAGCAGCTTAGGGGACAGGGAGGCCGGGGAGCTGTTTTTT.